This T cell receptor (beta chain) stems from a study of T-cell reconstitution after alpha-beta-depleted transplantation in children. This clonotype has just a few counts. What it recognizes is unknown. For TCRbeta, the library was prepared with unique molecular identifiers. Using its own MiXCR run on the PCR reads, TCRdb lists one record per CDR3 protein. The table lists some 300,000 distinct CDR3 sequences, around 7.3% of them singletons, with around 9.8% in the top ten. Study-wide findings and caveats: T-cell numbers and diversity, one year after transplant, stemmed largely from T cells that were newly produced. Several hundred graft clones that had expanded were reportedly the source of alpha-beta T cells about two months after transplant.

CDR3 size: 17 residues. Germline values: CDR1 LGHDT, CDR2 YNNKEL (reference sequence). J lost 4 bases, V lost 2 bases, and 8 bases had no gene match. The receptor was isolated from a female patient between 2 and 10 years old who had a stem cell transplant for Fanconi anemia, so the T cells may come from the graft donor. The chain has TRBV3-1 and TRBJ2-1, with 10 bases that match TRBD2. The input for sequencing was peripheral blood, taken 360 days after TCRalphabeta/CD19-depleted stem cell transplant. CDR3 in amino acids: CASSQNLLAGLYNEQFF. The CDR3 DNA reads TGTGCCAGCAGCCAAAACCTACTAGCGGGGCTTTACAATGAGCAGTTCTTC.